This is a list of T cell receptor beta chains from one sample in a study of control samples from healthy donors and cancer patients. The method was immunoSEQ multiplex PCR; TCRdb's version includes in-frame clones alone and lacks a portion of them. The data contain 400,000 to 450,000 clones, roughly 90% of them singletons. The sample comprised PBMCs. These receptors originate from a man between 35 and 55 years old with head and neck cancer. Each CDR3 is given with its conserved first and last residue. Each record gives: J gene, V gene, D gene, clone size, CDR3 length, CDR3 protein, CDR3 DNA. A D gene is named only where the DNA matches it firmly. A row's size may be missing; if present it is once, few, many or a size class.

>TRBJ1-2|TRBV28|.|.|13
CASRGIEDYGYTF
TGTGCCAGCAGGGGCATTGAGGACTATGGCTACACCTTC
>TRBJ2-2|TRBV29-1|.|once|12
CSVEVTTGELFF
TGCAGCGTTGAAGTAACCACCGGGGAGCTGTTTTTT
>TRBJ2-3|TRBV29-1|.|.|14
CSVAPGSSTDTQYF
TGCAGCGTGGCCCCCGGCAGCAGCACAGATACGCAGTATTTT
>TRBJ1-2|TRBV6-5|.|few|13
CASGLRGNYGYTF
TGTGCCAGCGGGCTTCGTGGGAACTATGGCTACACCTTC
>TRBJ1-1|TRBV9|.|.|13
CASSVGPRGVAFF
TGTGCCAGCAGCGTAGGGCCCAGGGGAGTAGCTTTCTTT
>TRBJ2-1|TRBV15|.|.|16
CATSTRTSGAYNEQFF
TGTGCCACCAGCACCAGAACCTCAGGGGCCTACAATGAGCAGTTCTTC
>TRBJ2-2|TRBV4-3|.|.|14
CASSQDMGTGELFF
TGCGCCAGCAGCCAAGATATGGGGACCGGGGAGCTGTTTTTT
>TRBJ2-1|TRBV19|TRBD2|.|16
CASSIESGGSYNEQFF
TGTGCCAGTAGTATTGAGTCGGGAGGTTCCTACAATGAGCAGTTCTTC
>TRBJ2-2|TRBV24-1|TRBD1|.|14
CATRGQGDTGELFF
TGTGCCACCAGGGGACAGGGCGACACCGGGGAGCTGTTTTTT
>TRBJ1-1|TRBV29-1|TRBD1|.|14
CSVATGALNTEAFF
TGCAGCGTTGCGACAGGGGCGCTGAACACTGAAGCTTTCTTT
>TRBJ2-7|TRBV4-2|TRBD1|.|16
CASSPRQGSVMNEQYF
TGTGCCAGCAGCCCCCGACAGGGATCGGTCATGAACGAGCAGTACTTC
>TRBJ1-6|TRBV6-6|TRBD1|.|14
CASRETGTVFTLHF
TGTGCCAGCAGGGAAACCGGGACAGTCTTCACCCTCCACTTT
>TRBJ2-5|TRBV29-1|.|.|12
CSESTGSGSQYF
TGCAGCGAGTCCACTGGGTCGGGGTCCCAGTACTTC
>TRBJ2-2|TRBV4-3|.|.|17
CASSQDVAQDNTGELFF
TGCGCCAGCAGCCAAGACGTGGCACAGGATAACACCGGGGAGCTGTTTTTT
>TRBJ1-2|TRBV6-5|.|.|14
CASSSGKANYGYTF
TGTGCCAGCAGCTCCGGAAAAGCCAACTATGGCTACACCTTC
>TRBJ2-5|TRBV13|.|.|15
CASSLGVGALEAQYF
TGTGCCAGCAGCTTAGGAGTAGGGGCCCTTGAGGCCCAGTACTTC
>TRBJ2-7|TRBV5-5|TRBD1|.|16
CASSVTGELFPSEQYF
TGTGCCAGCAGCGTGACAGGGGAGCTTTTCCCGTCCGAGCAGTACTTC
>TRBJ1-5|TRBV7-8|TRBD1|.|14
CASRPTGGGQPQHF
TGTGCCAGCAGGCCTACAGGGGGTGGACAGCCCCAGCATTTT
>TRBJ1-6|TRBV19|.|once|18
CASSIFGTPLGDNSPLHF
TGTGCCAGTAGTATCTTTGGGACGCCCCTGGGAGACAATTCACCCCTCCACTTT
>TRBJ1-6|TRBV6-5|.|.|14
CASSRGVSISPLHF
TGTGCCAGCAGTAGAGGGGTGTCGATTTCACCCCTCCACTTT
>TRBJ1-2|TRBV18|.|few|14
CASTGGEGNYGYTF
TGTGCCAGCACCGGTGGGGAGGGGAACTATGGCTACACCTTC
>TRBJ2-7|TRBV6-5|.|.|12
CASTGSSYEQYF
TGTGCCAGCACAGGCAGCTCCTACGAGCAGTACTTC
>TRBJ2-1|TRBV9|.|.|13
CASSVGGGGEQFF
TGTGCCAGCAGCGTAGGAGGTGGGGGGGAGCAGTTCTTC
>TRBJ2-1|TRBV5-1|TRBD2|.|19
CASSVPGLAEPSGINEQFF
TGCGCCAGCAGCGTACCGGGACTAGCGGAGCCCTCGGGTATCAATGAGCAGTTCTTC